The 8 T cell receptor beta chains in this list originate from one sample, sequenced in a study of cytomegalovirus exposure and HLA in healthy donors (dated by TCRdb to the late 2010s). The library was made by the immunoSEQ multiplex PCR assay. The immuneACCESS repertoire file appears here via TCRdb, limited to in-frame rearrangements. These files lack a portion of the clones; in checked studies, under half of the deficit traces to unresolved V genes, and the cause of the others is not known. In this sample the table shows some 170,000 clones, about 96% of which occur a single time. The ten largest clonotypes hold approximately 0.97% of the sample. Sequencing was performed on PBMCs. The source is a woman between 18 and 29 years old in good health and CMV-seronegative.

V usage is TRBV7-3 and J usage is TRBJ2-1, with D perhaps matching TRBD1 (7 bases). Trimming took 2 bases from V and 12 from J, leaving 20 bases between them. CDR3 length: 15 amino acids. CDR1 is SGHTA and CDR2 is FQGTGA in the germline V gene. The CDR3 sequence: CASSLDGQVPGGQFF. The CDR3 DNA sequence: TGTGCCAGCAGCTTAGACGGACAGGTCCCCGGGGGGCAGTTCTTC.

The gene calls are TRBV21-1 and TRBJ1-2; the D call in the table, TRBD1, was not verified against the DNA. TRBV21-1 is annotated as a pseudogene. This CDR3 contains 15 residues. CDR3 bases: TGTGCCAGCAGTCCAGGGGGCGCCCCTAACTATGGCTACACCTTC. It translates to CASSPGGAPNYGYTF.

J is TRBJ2-7 and V is TRBV13; 9 nucleotides align to TRBD1. J was trimmed by 5 bases and V by 5 bases; bases with no gene match: 7. The CDR3 runs to 14 residues. The germline gives CDR1 PRHDT, CDR2 FYEKMQ (reference sequence). This chain's CDR3 is CASSAGQGINEQYF. The CDR3 coding sequence is TGTGCCAGCAGCGCAGGACAGGGGATCAACGAGCAGTACTTC.

The chain combines TRBV7-8 with TRBJ2-7; D is ambiguous. This CDR3 comprises 14 residues. The germline gives CDR1 SGHVS, CDR2 FQNEAQ. V was pared by 0 bases and J by 2 bases, with 8 bases between. The CDR3 bases are TGTGCCAGCAGCTTAGCGGCAGCGACCTACGAGCAGTACTTC. This codes for CASSLAAATYEQYF.

This sequence joins TRBV7-9 and TRBJ1-5; a possible D gene is TRBD1 (5 bases). CDR1 is SEHNR and CDR2 is FQNEAQ in the germline V gene (reference sequence). The CDR3 spans 18 residues. V lost 5 bases and J lost 1, with 21 bases in between. CDR3: CASSPSGRGGLSNQPQHF. CDR3 DNA: TGTGCCAGCAGCCCTAGTGGGAGGGGAGGTTTGAGCAATCAGCCCCAGCATTTT.

V usage is TRBV5-1 and J usage is TRBJ2-7; the D gene is possibly TRBD1 (6 bases). Trimming pared 4 bases from V and 2 bases from J, leaving 13 bases between. The length of the CDR3 is 14 residues. Germline CDR1 reads SGHRS; CDR2 reads YFSETQ. The CDR3 region has the DNA TGCGCCAGCAGCCCACACACAGGGCCCTACGAGCAGTACTTC. Residues: CASSPHTGPYEQYF. Filled out from reference TRBV5-1 and TRBJ2-7, the complete variable domain reads KAGVTQTPRYLIKTRGQQVTLSCSPISGHRSVSWYQQTPGQGLQFLFEYFSETQRNKGNFPGRFSGRQFSNSRSEMNVSTLELGDSALYLCASSPHTGPYEQYFGPGTRLTVT.

V and J are TRBV4-2 and TRBJ2-5; 8 bases fit TRBD2. The germline CDR1 and CDR2 sequences are LGHNA and YNFKEQ. This CDR3 comprises 17 residues. V gave up 1 base and J gave up 0 bases; unmatched junction bases: 7. The CDR3 DNA reads TGTGCCAGCAGCCAAGGGGTCCGGGGGGGCAACCAAGAGACCCAGTACTTC. It yields the protein CASSQGVRGGNQETQYF.

The V call is TRBV7-9, the J call TRBJ2-7, with a tentative D call TRBD1 (6 bases). The germline V and J ends were trimmed by 6 bases and 1 base, with 10 bases remaining between them. The CDR3 is 13 residues long. Germline assignment: CDR1 SEHNR and CDR2 FQNEAQ (reference sequence). DNA for the CDR3: TGTGCCAGCAGACATACAGGGTCCTACGAGCAGTACTTC. This encodes CASRHTGSYEQYF.